This T cell receptor beta chain was recovered during a study of T cell responses to AZD1222 COVID-19 vaccine. Findings of the study overall: Nearly half of unique spike-specific TCRs reportedly avoided B.1.351 and B.1.1.7 mutated regions. Females outnumbered males among donors, who were mostly white British; clonal diversity was possibly underestimated. Two AZD1222 administrations were followed by greater Spike-specific TCR breadth and depth. Of the AZD1222 recipients, only 5 or 6 were seropositive at baseline.

The protocol was immunoSEQ multiplex PCR, while the TCRdb copy is restricted to in-frame clones and leaves out a portion. This table holds more than 110,000 clones. The CDR3 is made up of 16 amino acids. V dropped 0 bases and J dropped 4 bases, with 10 bases sitting between them. CDR1 and CDR2 from the germline V gene are SGHAT and FQNNGV. Of note for this clone: Antigen specificity is unknown.

Sequencing was performed on peripheral blood. V and J are TRBV11-2 and TRBJ1-6; D may be TRBD1 (5 bases). The sequence was collected from an adult in good health. The DNA of the CDR3 is TGTGCCAGCAGCTTAGAAGGGGTAGGGTATAATTCACCCCTCCACTTT. Its translation is CASSLEGVGYNSPLHF.